The 9 T cell receptor beta chains below were found in one sample sequenced in a study of shared clonotypes between healthy human individuals. Sequencing used immunoSEQ multiplex PCR; TCRdb keeps in-frame clones, though not all of them. There are around 1 million clones in the sample; 76% occur only once, and 1.5% lies in the top ten. Sample: memory CD4+ T cells sorted from blood. Noted subset: CD45RA-negative fraction. These receptors were taken from a man aged 18 to 30 in good health.

This clone was counted a single time. One end of the junction does not line up with germline, which may come from a read error. The genes are TRBV30 and TRBJ1-2; D remains ambiguous. This CDR3 region has 10 residues. Per the germline V gene, CDR1 is GTSNPN and CDR2 is SVGIG (reference sequence). Here the CDR3 DNA reads TGTGCCTGGAGTGGGACCACTTCGCGCTTC. Translated: CAWSGTTSRF.

The rearrangement uses TRBV5-4 and TRBJ2-5, with D tentatively TRBD2 (6 bases). CDR3 size: 16 residues. CDR1 SGHNT and CDR2 YYREEE come from the germline V gene (reference sequence). The V end was cut by 0 bases, the J end by 2 bases, with 14 bases between. CDR3 sequence reads: CASSLGGYRGQETQYF. The CDR3 region has the DNA TGTGCCAGCAGCTTGGGGGGCTACCGGGGGCAAGAGACCCAGTACTTC.

This clone was seen a handful of times. This chain joins TRBV6-8 and TRBJ1-2, with D unresolved. V was clipped by 5 bases and J by 4 bases, with 11 bases between them. Germline V gives CDR1 MNHGY, CDR2 SAAAGT. The CDR3 length is 13 residues. The chain's CDR3 is CASSDTPSYGYTF. CDR3 DNA sequence: TGTGCCAGCAGTGATACCCCTAGCTATGGCTACACCTTC.

In its sample, this clone was seen a few times. The chain links TRBV30 to TRBJ2-1; D gene uncertain. There are 13 residues in the CDR3. CDR1 is GTSNPN, CDR2 SVGIG, per germline (reference sequence). Trimming removed 5 bases at V and 0 bases at J, with 8 bases between. CDR3: CAWDPSSYNEQFF. CDR3 DNA: TGTGCCTGGGACCCAAGCTCCTACAATGAGCAGTTCTTC.

This rearrangement joins TRBV19 to TRBJ1-2; the D is unclear. Trimming removed 3 bases at V and 5 bases at J, with 10 bases between. The germline V gene encodes CDR1 LNHDA and CDR2 SQIVND (reference sequence). This CDR3 is built from 13 residues. The chain's CDR3 is CASSIRMGYGYTF. The CDR3 bases are TGTGCCAGTAGTATTCGAATGGGTTATGGCTACACCTTC.

V gene TRBV19 combines with J gene TRBJ2-7, with 10 bases fitting TRBD2. The V and J ends lost 7 bases and 3 bases, in that order; junction bases with no gene match: 15. From germline, CDR1 is LNHDA and CDR2 SQIVND (reference sequence). CDR3 size: 17 residues. The CDR3 nucleotides read TGTGCCAGTATATATGCACCTATAGCGGGGGGAATCTACGAGCAGTACTTC. Translating it yields CASIYAPIAGGIYEQYF.

The J gene is TRBJ1-1, the V gene TRBV11-2, with D uncertain. Germline CDR1 is SGHAT and CDR2 is FQNNGV. Trimming pared 5 bases from V and 11 bases from J, leaving 12 bases between. CDR3 length: 11 amino acids. CDR3 DNA: TGTGCCAGCAGCCAATCCCCCAGGGCTTTCTTT. Amino acid sequence: CASSQSPRAFF.

The chain carries TRBV2 and TRBJ1-6; D gene uncertain. Trimming removed 4 bases at V and 6 bases at J, with 10 bases between. The germline V gene encodes CDR1 SNHLY and CDR2 FYNNEI. This CDR3 has 14 residues. The CDR3 spells CASSGSSPNSPLHF. The CDR3 coding sequence is TGTGCCAGCAGTGGCAGCAGCCCTAATTCACCCCTCCACTTT.

The chain couples TRBV5-4 to TRBJ2-1; D call uncertain. In germline, CDR1 is SGHNT, CDR2 YYREEE (reference sequence). This CDR3 has 11 residues. The V and J ends lost 1 base and 8 bases respectively, with 4 bases between them. CDR3 sequence (DNA): TGTGCCAGCAGCTTGATCGATGAGCAGTTCTTC. It encodes CASSLIDEQFF. Complete variable domain (other parts from reference TRBV5-4 and TRBJ2-1): ETGVTQSPTHLIKTRGQQVTLRCSSQSGHNTVSWYQQALGQGPQFIFQYYREEENGRGNFPPRFSGLQFPNYSSELNVNALELDDSALYLCASSLIDEQFFGPGTRLTVL.